In its sample, the clone carrying this T cell receptor (beta chain) was seen once. The protocol was immunoSEQ multiplex PCR, while the TCRdb copy is restricted to in-frame clones and leaves out a portion. The sample holds about 45,000 clones, 89% seen once. The sample comes from a study of OX40 agonist ivuxolimab in advanced cancers. The overall study: All patients had ivuxolimab intravenously every 2 weeks at 0.01 to 10 mg/kg. Every patient in dose escalation had hepatocellular carcinoma, melanoma, renal cell or head and neck cancer.

V was pared by 0 bases and J by 0 bases, with 8 bases between. The V gene's germline CDR1 is SGHRS and CDR2 YFSETQ. This CDR3 contains 15 residues. This clonotype was sampled from an adult with an advanced solid tumor such as melanoma, head and neck, liver or kidney cancer. The sequences come from CD4+ or CD8+ T cells sorted from blood, collected in a trial of the OX40 agonist ivuxolimab. This chain uses TRBV5-1 with TRBJ2-3; the D gene could be TRBD1 or TRBD2 (5 bases each). In DNA, the CDR3 is TGCGCCAGCAGCTTGGCAGGGACCAGCACAGATACGCAGTATTTT. Translated: CASSLAGTSTDTQYF. Combining the CDR3 with reference TRBV5-1 and TRBJ2-3 gives the whole variable domain KAGVTQTPRYLIKTRGQQVTLSCSPISGHRSVSWYQQTPGQGLQFLFEYFSETQRNKGNFPGRFSGRQFSNSRSEMNVSTLELGDSALYLCASSLAGTSTDTQYFGPGTRLTVL.